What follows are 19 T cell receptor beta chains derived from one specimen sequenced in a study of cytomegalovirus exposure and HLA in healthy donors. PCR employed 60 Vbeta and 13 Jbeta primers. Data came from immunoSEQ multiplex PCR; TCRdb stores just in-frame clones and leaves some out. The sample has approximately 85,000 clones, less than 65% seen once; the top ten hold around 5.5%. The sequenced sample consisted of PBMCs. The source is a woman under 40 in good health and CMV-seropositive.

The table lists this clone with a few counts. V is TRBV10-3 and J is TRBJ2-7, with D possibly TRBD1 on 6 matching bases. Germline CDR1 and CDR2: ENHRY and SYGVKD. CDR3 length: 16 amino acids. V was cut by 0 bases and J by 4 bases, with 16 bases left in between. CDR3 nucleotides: TGTGCCATCAGTGAGTCGAACAGGGTGAATCTTTACGAGCAGTACTTC. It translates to CAISESNRVNLYEQYF.

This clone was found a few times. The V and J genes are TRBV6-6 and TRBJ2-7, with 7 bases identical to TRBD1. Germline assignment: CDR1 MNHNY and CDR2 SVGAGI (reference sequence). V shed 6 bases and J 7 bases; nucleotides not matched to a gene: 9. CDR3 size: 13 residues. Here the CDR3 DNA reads TGTGCCAGCAGCCGGGACAGTACAAAAGAGCAGTACTTC. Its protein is CASSRDSTKEQYF.

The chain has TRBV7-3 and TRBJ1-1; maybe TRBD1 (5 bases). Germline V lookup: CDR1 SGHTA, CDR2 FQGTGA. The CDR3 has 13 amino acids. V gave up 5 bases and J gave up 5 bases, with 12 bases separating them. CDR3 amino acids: CASSPGGRTEAFF. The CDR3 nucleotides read TGTGCCAGCAGCCCCGGGGGGAGGACTGAAGCTTTCTTT.

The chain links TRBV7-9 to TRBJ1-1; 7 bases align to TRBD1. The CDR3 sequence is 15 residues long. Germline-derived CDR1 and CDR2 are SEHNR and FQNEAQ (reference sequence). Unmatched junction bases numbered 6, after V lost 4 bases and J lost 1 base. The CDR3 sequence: CASSSQRQGNTEAFF. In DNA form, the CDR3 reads TGTGCCAGCAGCTCCCAGAGACAGGGGAACACTGAAGCTTTCTTT.

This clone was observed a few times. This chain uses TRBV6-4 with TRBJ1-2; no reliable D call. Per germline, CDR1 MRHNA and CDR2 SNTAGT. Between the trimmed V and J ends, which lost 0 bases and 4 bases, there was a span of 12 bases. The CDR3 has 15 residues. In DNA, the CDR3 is TGTGCCAGCAGTGACTCGGGTGAGGCCTCCTATGGCTACACCTTC. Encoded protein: CASSDSGEASYGYTF.

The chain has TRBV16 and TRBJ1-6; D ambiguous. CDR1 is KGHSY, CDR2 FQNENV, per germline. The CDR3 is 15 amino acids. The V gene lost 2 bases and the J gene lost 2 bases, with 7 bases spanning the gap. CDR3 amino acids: CASSQVETYNSPLHF. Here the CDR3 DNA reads TGTGCCAGCAGCCAAGTGGAGACCTATAATTCACCCCTCCACTTT.

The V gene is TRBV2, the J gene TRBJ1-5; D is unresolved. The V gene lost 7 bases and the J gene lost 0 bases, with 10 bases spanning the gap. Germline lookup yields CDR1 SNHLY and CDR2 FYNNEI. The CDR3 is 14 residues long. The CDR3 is CASTLGISNQPQHF. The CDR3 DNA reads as TGTGCCAGCACCCTCGGTATTAGCAATCAGCCCCAGCATTTT. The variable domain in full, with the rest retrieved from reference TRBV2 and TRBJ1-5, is EPEVTQTPSHQVTQMGQEVILRCVPISNHLYFYWYRQILGQKVEFLVSFYNNEISEKSEIFDDQFSVERPDGSNFTLKIRSTKLEDSAMYFCASTLGISNQPQHFGDGTRLSIL.

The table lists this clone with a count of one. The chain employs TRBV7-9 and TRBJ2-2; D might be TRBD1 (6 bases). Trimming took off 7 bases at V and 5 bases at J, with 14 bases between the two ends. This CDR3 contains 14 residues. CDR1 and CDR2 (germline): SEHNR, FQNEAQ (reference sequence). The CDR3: CASNSPQGTGELFF. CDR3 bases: TGTGCCAGCAACTCTCCCCAGGGGACCGGGGAGCTGTTTTTT.

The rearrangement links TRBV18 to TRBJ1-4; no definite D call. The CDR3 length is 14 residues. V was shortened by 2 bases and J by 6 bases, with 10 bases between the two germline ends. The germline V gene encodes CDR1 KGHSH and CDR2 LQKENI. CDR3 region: CASSPNRVDEKLFF. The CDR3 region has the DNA TGTGCCAGCTCACCAAACCGGGTGGATGAAAAACTGTTTTTT.

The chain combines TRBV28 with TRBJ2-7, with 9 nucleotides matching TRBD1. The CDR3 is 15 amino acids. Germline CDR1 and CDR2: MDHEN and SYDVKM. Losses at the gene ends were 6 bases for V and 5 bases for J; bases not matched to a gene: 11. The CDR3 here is CASSTEGQGRDEQYF. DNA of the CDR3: TGTGCCAGCAGCACCGAGGGACAGGGTAGGGACGAGCAGTACTTC.

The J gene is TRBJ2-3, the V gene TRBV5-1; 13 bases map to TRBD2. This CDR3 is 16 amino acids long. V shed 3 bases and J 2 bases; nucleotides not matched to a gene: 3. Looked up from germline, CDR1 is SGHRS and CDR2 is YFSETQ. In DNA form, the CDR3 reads TGCGCCAGCAGCTGGGGACTAGCGGGGAACACAGATACGCAGTATTTT. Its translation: CASSWGLAGNTDTQYF. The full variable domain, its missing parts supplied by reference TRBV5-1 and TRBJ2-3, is KAGVTQTPRYLIKTRGQQVTLSCSPISGHRSVSWYQQTPGQGLQFLFEYFSETQRNKGNFPGRFSGRQFSNSRSEMNVSTLELGDSALYLCASSWGLAGNTDTQYFGPGTRLTVL.

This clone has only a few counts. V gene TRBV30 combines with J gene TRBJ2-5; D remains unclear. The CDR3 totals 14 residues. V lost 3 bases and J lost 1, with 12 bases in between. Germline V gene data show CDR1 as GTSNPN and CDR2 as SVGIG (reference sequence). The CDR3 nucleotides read TGTGCCTGGAGGCCCCCCGGTTCCCAAGAGACCCAGTACTTC. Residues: CAWRPPGSQETQYF.

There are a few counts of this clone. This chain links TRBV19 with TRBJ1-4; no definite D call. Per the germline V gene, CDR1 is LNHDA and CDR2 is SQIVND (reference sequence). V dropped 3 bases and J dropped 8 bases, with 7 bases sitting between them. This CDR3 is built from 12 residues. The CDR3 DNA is TGTGCCAGTAGTATGAAGAGGGAAAAACTGTTTTTT. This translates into CASSMKREKLFF. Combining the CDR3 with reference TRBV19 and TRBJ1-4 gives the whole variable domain DGGITQSPKYLFRKEGQNVTLSCEQNLNHDAMYWYRQDPGQGLRLIYYSQIVNDFQKGDIAEGYSVSREKKESFPLTVTSAQKNPTAFYLCASSMKREKLFFGSGTQLSVL.

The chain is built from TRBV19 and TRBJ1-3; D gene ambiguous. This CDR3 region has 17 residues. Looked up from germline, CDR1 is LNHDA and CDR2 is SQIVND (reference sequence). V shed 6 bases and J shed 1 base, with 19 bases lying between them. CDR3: CASRDSGHRGSGNTIYF. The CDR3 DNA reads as TGTGCCAGTAGGGATTCGGGTCACCGAGGATCTGGAAACACCATATATTTT.

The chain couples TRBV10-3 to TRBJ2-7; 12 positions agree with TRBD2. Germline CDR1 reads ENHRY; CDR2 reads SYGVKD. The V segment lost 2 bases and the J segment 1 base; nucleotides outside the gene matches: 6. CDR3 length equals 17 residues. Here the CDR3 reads CAISEKLAGGPSYEQYF. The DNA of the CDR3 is TGTGCCATCAGTGAGAAACTAGCGGGGGGCCCATCCTACGAGCAGTACTTC.

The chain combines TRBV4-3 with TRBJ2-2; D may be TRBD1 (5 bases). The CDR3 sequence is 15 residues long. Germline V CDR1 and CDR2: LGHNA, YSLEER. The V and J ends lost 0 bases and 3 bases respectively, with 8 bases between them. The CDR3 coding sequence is TGCGCCAGCAGCCAAGATGGACACTACACCGGGGAGCTGTTTTTT. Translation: CASSQDGHYTGELFF.

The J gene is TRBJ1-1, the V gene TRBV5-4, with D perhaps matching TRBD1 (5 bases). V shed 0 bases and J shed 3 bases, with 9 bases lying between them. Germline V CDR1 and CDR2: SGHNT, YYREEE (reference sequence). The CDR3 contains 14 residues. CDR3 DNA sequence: TGTGCCAGCAGCTTGGCCGGGGGGGACACTGAAGCTTTCTTT. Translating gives CASSLAGGDTEAFF.

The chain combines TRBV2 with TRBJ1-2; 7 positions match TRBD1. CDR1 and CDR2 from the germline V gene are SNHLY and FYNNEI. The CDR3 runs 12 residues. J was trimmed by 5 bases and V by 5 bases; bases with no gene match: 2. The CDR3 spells CASSLTGYGYTF. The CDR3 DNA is TGTGCCAGCAGTCTGACAGGGTATGGCTACACCTTC.

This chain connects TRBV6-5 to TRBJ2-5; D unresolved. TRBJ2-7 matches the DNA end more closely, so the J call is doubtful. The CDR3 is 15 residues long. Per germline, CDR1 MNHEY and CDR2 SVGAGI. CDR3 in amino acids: CASSYDGSLTSEQYF. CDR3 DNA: TGTGCCAGCAGTTACGACGGCAGCCTAACGAGCGAGCAGTACTTC.